Shown below are 32 T cell receptor beta chains from a single sample sequenced in a study of synovial regulatory T cells in juvenile arthritis (dated by TCRdb to the mid-2010s). Library preparation used the immunoSEQ multiplex PCR assay. Held by TCRdb, this immuneACCESS table contains in-frame sequences only and omits some clones. Under half of the omission traces to an unresolved V gene where checked; the cause of the rest is unknown. This sample's records show 10,000 or so clones. The top ten hold about 0.71% of the sample. The specimen sequenced was Treg cells from blood. This specimen's cell subset or site label, interpreted: remaining (HLA-DR-negative) circulating blood Treg cells. Receptors were obtained from a donor aged 2-35 years with juvenile idiopathic arthritis.

J is TRBJ2-2 and V is TRBV10-3; TCRdb picks TRBD1, but there is no DNA to check that call. This CDR3 contains 15 residues. No coding sequence is recorded. Germline CDR1 reads ENHRY; CDR2 reads SYGVKD. The CDR3 loop reads CAIRSHQGDTGELFF.

J is TRBJ2-7 and V is TRBV4-3. The CDR3 is 14 amino acids. No DNA has been recorded. Germline-derived CDR1 and CDR2 are LGHNA and YSLEER. Here the CDR3 reads CASSQDSFGYEQYF.

The V and J genes are TRBV19 and TRBJ1-5. This CDR3 has 15 residues. No DNA accompanies this entry. CDR1 and CDR2 (germline): LNHDA, SQIVND (reference sequence). Here the CDR3 reads CASSIPGYSNQPQHF.

The chain employs TRBV6-1 and TRBJ1-1. This CDR3 spans 12 amino acids. This entry has no DNA. CDR1 MNHNS and CDR2 SASEGT come from the germline V gene. The CDR3 here is CASSVGGTEAFF.

The V and J genes are TRBV29-1 and TRBJ2-7; without DNA, the TCRdb call of TRBD1 cannot be checked. Germline V gene sequence: CDR1 SQVTM, CDR2 ANQGSEA. CDR3 length: 13 amino acids. The coding DNA is unavailable. CDR3: CSVSGTGYYEQYF.

J is TRBJ1-3 and V is TRBV7-9. The CDR3 is 17 amino acids. Nucleotide data are not available. The germline gives CDR1 SEHNR, CDR2 FQNEAQ (reference sequence). CDR3 residues: CASSYLGMGGLGNTIYF.

The chain has TRBV7-6 and TRBJ1-4. From germline, CDR1 is SGHVS and CDR2 FNYEAQ. The CDR3 consists of 15 residues. No DNA has been recorded. This chain's CDR3 is CASQLGNTANEKLFF. Together with reference TRBV7-6 and TRBJ1-4, the CDR3 gives the full variable domain: GAGVSQSPRYKVTKRGQDVALRCDPISGHVSLYWYRQALGQGPEFLTYFNYEAQQDKSGLPNDRFSAERPEGSISTLTIQRTEQRDSAMYRCASQLGNTANEKLFFGSGTQLSVL.

This sequence joins TRBV9 and TRBJ2-5; TCRdb gives TRBD1 as the D gene, but with no DNA this cannot be confirmed. The germline V gene encodes CDR1 SGDLS and CDR2 YYNGEE. The CDR3 length is 14 residues. Nucleotide data are not available. The CDR3 loop reads CASGTGTPGGTQYF.

V is TRBV5-4 and J is TRBJ2-2. This CDR3 region has 16 residues. DNA for this receptor is not on file. CDR1 SGHNT and CDR2 YYREEE come from the germline V gene (reference sequence). CDR3 residues: CASSWGKGPNTGELFF.

This sequence joins TRBV7-9 and TRBJ1-1. The CDR3 consists of 13 residues. The coding DNA is unavailable. Germline CDR1 reads SEHNR; CDR2 reads FQNEAQ (reference sequence). CDR3 sequence reads: CASSPAGNTEAFF.

The J gene is TRBJ2-7, the V gene TRBV5-1; absent DNA, TCRdb's TRBD1 call cannot be checked. The germline gives CDR1 SGHRS, CDR2 YFSETQ. The CDR3 is made up of 16 amino acids. No DNA was logged. The CDR3 here is CASSLAQGWGAYEQYF.

The chain carries TRBV7-6 and TRBJ2-7; TCRdb lists TRBD2, though no DNA is available to test this call. This CDR3 has 15 residues. No DNA appears here. CDR1 is SGHVS, CDR2 FNYEAQ, per germline. The CDR3 loop is CASSLTSGGPYEQYF.

This rearrangement joins TRBV18 to TRBJ1-4. The germline V gene has CDR1 KGHSH and CDR2 LQKENI. This CDR3 contains 14 residues. No DNA sequence was recorded. CDR3 residues: CASSPTVFAEKLFF.

CDR3 amino acids: CASSHLSGVNTEAFF. The chain employs TRBV4-3 and TRBJ1-1; TCRdb designates TRBD1, a call that cannot be tested without DNA. The CDR3 runs to 15 residues. This entry has no DNA. From germline, CDR1 is LGHNA and CDR2 YSLEER.

The chain employs TRBV4-3 and TRBJ1-1; TCRdb selects TRBD1, and the lack of DNA leaves this call unchecked. The germline CDR1 and CDR2 sequences are LGHNA and YSLEER. CDR3 size: 16 residues. No coding sequence is recorded. CDR3: CASSHTSGQLHTEAFF.

The chain carries TRBV5-8 and TRBJ1-3; TCRdb selects TRBD1, and the lack of DNA leaves this call unchecked. The CDR3 length is 14 residues. The coding DNA is unavailable. Germline-derived CDR1 and CDR2 are SGHTS and YDEGEE. The CDR3 is CASSRQGSGNTIYF.

The V and J genes are TRBV5-4 and TRBJ1-2. CDR3 length: 14 amino acids. No nucleotide data were recorded. Germline V gives CDR1 SGHNT, CDR2 YYREEE (reference sequence). The CDR3 protein is CASSSSGTNYGYTF.

The gene calls are TRBV12-5 and TRBJ1-6. The germline gives CDR1 LGHNT, CDR2 FRNRAP. This CDR3 region has 15 residues. No DNA is listed. The CDR3 loop reads CASGLSGAYNSPLHF. Based on the CDR3 plus reference TRBV12-5 and TRBJ1-6, the full variable domain is DARVTQTPRHKVTEMGQEVTMRCQPILGHNTVFWYRQTMMQGLELLAYFRNRAPLDDSGMPKDRFSAEMPDATLATLKIQPSEPRDSAVYFCASGLSGAYNSPLHFGNGTRLTVT.

V usage is TRBV5-4 and J usage is TRBJ1-4. This CDR3 contains 11 residues. DNA is not on record. The germline gives CDR1 SGHNT, CDR2 YYREEE (reference sequence). The CDR3: CASSLGEKLFF.

This chain joins TRBV19 and TRBJ1-1; TCRdb outputs TRBD1, but without DNA this stays unchecked. This CDR3 has 13 residues. DNA is not recorded here. Germline CDR1 is LNHDA and CDR2 is SQIVND (reference sequence). This CDR3 is CASQTTGDFEAFF.

The chain recombines TRBV6-5 with TRBJ2-7; TCRdb's D gene call, TRBD2, goes unchecked for lack of DNA. CDR1 and CDR2 (germline): MNHEY, SVGAGI. The CDR3 loop spans 14 amino acids. The record lacks a DNA sequence. CDR3 sequence: CASSRAAPSGEQYF.

The V call is TRBV6-1, the J call TRBJ1-3; TCRdb names TRBD1, which stays unverified in the absence of DNA. This CDR3 has 14 amino acids. No DNA has been recorded. Germline V lookup: CDR1 MNHNS, CDR2 SASEGT. The CDR3 loop is CASSPQGTGNTIYF.

The chain joins TRBV4-3 to TRBJ2-2; the TCRdb call, TRBD1, lacks DNA for checking. CDR1 is LGHNA and CDR2 is YSLEER in the germline V gene. The length of the CDR3 is 15 residues. Nucleotide data are not available. CDR3 region: CASSQGGTVTGELFF.

The chain links TRBV19 to TRBJ1-6; TCRdb's D call of TRBD1 is untestable without DNA. This CDR3 spans 14 amino acids. The record lacks a DNA sequence. From germline, CDR1 is LNHDA and CDR2 SQIVND (reference sequence). CDR3 sequence reads: CASSNRGLGSPLHF. The entire variable domain, with the rest obtained from reference TRBV19 and TRBJ1-6, is as follows: DGGITQSPKYLFRKEGQNVTLSCEQNLNHDAMYWYRQDPGQGLRLIYYSQIVNDFQKGDIAEGYSVSREKKESFPLTVTSAQKNPTAFYLCASSNRGLGSPLHFGNGTRLTVT.

V usage is TRBV4-3 and J usage is TRBJ1-2; TCRdb selects TRBD1, and the lack of DNA leaves this call unchecked. Germline values: CDR1 LGHNA, CDR2 YSLEER. The CDR3 runs 15 residues. The coding DNA is unavailable. The CDR3 loop is CASSHSQGAGYGYTF.

The chain employs TRBV10-3 and TRBJ1-2; absent DNA, TCRdb's TRBD1 call cannot be checked. The germline gives CDR1 ENHRY, CDR2 SYGVKD. The CDR3 is made up of 13 amino acids. Only the protein sequence is given. CDR3 residues: CAIQTGANYGYTF.

This rearrangement joins TRBV21-1 to TRBJ2-3; the D gene TCRdb calls, TRBD1, cannot be checked with no DNA. TRBV21-1 is a listed pseudogene. CDR3 length equals 14 residues. No nucleotide data were recorded. Here the CDR3 reads CASKPKKLWHTQYF.

The chain combines TRBV5-1 with TRBJ2-7; TCRdb names TRBD2, which stays unverified in the absence of DNA. This CDR3 has 13 residues. The record lacks a DNA sequence. Germline V gene data show CDR1 as SGHRS and CDR2 as YFSETQ. This CDR3 reads CASSPPLSYEQYF.

The chain joins TRBV4-3 to TRBJ1-2. Germline assignment: CDR1 LGHNA and CDR2 YSLEER. The CDR3 spans 13 residues. No DNA accompanies this entry. Here the CDR3 reads CASSQAPGLGYTF.

The V and J genes are TRBV5-6 and TRBJ2-7; TCRdb picks TRBD1, but there is no DNA to check that call. The germline V gene encodes CDR1 SGHDT and CDR2 YYEEEE. CDR3 length: 15 residues. No DNA was logged. This chain's CDR3 is CASSGTQGVDYEQYF. The full variable domain, its missing parts supplied by reference TRBV5-6 and TRBJ2-7, is DAGVTQSPTHLIKTRGQQVTLRCSPKSGHDTVSWYQQALGQGPQFIFQYYEEEERQRGNFPDRFSGHQFPNYSSELNVNALLLGDSALYLCASSGTQGVDYEQYFGPGTRLTVT.

J is TRBJ2-2 and V is TRBV10-3; TCRdb calls TRBD2, which cannot be checked without DNA. The germline gives CDR1 ENHRY, CDR2 SYGVKD. The CDR3 is 14 residues long. No DNA has been recorded. This CDR3 is CAIRSRRNDGELFF.

This chain links TRBV19 with TRBJ2-7. The CDR3 is 13 amino acids. The DNA is unrecorded. The V gene's germline CDR1 is LNHDA and CDR2 SQIVND (reference sequence). Here the CDR3 reads CASSIDEGLEQYF.